Below, one T cell receptor (beta chain) is given with its context. Its specificity is unknown. The table came from immunoSEQ multiplex PCR; TCRdb's copy has only in-frame clones and leaves some out. The sample has around 25,000 clones; 88% are singletons. The data derive from a study of OX40 agonist ivuxolimab in advanced cancers. Study information: As their treatment, patients were administered ivuxolimab, an agonistic anti-OX40 (CD134) antibody. Whole-study findings and limits: Antigens targeted by the expanded peripheral T cells were not determined.

The germline gives CDR1 SGDLS, CDR2 YYNGEE. Trimming took off 0 bases at V and 4 bases at J, with 12 bases between the two ends. The length of the CDR3 is 15 residues. The sequence derives from an adult with an advanced solid tumor such as melanoma, head and neck, liver or kidney cancer. The chain carries TRBV9 and TRBJ2-3; TRBD2 might be the D (5 bases). The sequenced sample was CD4+ or CD8+ T cells sorted from blood, obtained in a trial of the OX40 agonist ivuxolimab. CDR3 nucleotide sequence: TGTGCCAGCAGCGTAGAGGACGGCGGGTCAGATACGCAGTATTTT. It specifies CASSVEDGGSDTQYF.